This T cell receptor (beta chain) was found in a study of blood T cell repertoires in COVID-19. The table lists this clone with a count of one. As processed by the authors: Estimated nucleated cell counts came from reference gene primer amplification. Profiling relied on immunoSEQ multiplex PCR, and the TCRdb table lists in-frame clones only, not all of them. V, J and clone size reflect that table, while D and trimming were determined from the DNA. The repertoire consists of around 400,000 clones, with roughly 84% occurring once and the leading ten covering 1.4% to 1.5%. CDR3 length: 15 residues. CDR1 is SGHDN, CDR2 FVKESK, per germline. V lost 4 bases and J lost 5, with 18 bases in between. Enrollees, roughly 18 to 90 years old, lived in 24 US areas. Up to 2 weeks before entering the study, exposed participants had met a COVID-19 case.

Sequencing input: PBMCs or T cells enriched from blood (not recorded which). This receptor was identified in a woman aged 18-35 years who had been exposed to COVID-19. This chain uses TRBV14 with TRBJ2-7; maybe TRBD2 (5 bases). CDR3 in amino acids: CASSPLVGALHEQYF. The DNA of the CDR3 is TGTGCCAGCAGCCCCCTTGTGGGAGCCCTCCACGAGCAGTACTTC.